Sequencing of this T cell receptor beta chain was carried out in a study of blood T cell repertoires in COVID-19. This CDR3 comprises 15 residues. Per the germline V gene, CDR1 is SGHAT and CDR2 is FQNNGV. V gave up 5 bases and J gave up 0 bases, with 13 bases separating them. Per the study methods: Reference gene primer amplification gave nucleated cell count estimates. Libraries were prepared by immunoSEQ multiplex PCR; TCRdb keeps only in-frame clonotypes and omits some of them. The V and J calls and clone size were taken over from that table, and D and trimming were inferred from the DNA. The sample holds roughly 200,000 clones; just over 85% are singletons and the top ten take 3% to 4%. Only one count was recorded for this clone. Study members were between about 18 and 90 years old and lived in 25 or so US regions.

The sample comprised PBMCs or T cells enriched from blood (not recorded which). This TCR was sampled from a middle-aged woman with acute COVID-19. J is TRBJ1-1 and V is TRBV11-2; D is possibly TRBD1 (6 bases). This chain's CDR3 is CASSRQTGMNTEAFF. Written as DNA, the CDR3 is TGTGCCAGCAGCCGCCAGACAGGAATGAACACTGAAGCTTTCTTT.